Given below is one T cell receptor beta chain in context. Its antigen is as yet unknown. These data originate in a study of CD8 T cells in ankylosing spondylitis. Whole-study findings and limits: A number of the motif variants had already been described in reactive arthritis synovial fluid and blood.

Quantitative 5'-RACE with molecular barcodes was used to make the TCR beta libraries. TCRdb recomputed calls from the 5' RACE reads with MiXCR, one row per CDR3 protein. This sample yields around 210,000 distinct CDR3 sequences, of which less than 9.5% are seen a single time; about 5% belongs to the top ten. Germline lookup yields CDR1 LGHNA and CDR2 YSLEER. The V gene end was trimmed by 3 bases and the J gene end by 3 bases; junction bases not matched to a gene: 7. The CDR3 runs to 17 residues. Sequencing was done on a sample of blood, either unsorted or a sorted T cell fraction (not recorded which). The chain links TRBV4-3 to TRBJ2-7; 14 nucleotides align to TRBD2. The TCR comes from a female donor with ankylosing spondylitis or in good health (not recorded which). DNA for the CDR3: TGCGCCAGCAGCCATGGACTAGCGGGAGGAAGGGACTACGAGCAGTACTTC. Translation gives CASSHGLAGGRDYEQYF.